These 27 T cell receptor beta chains came from one sample sequenced in a study of cytomegalovirus exposure and HLA in healthy donors. PCR primers comprised 60 Vbeta and 13 Jbeta primers. Clones were read by immunoSEQ multiplex PCR, and TCRdb kept only the in-frame ones, dropping some. The sample lists more than 200,000 clones, over 75% occurring once. The sequenced sample consisted of PBMCs. The origin of the receptors is a male donor in good health and CMV-seronegative.

Of note for this clone: At one end the junction does not follow the germline gene, possibly because of a read error. J is TRBJ2-2 and V is TRBV7-8, with 9 positions matching TRBD2. CDR1 and CDR2 (germline): SGHVS, FQNEAQ. The CDR3 loop spans 18 amino acids. The CDR3 DNA reads TGTGCCAGCAGCCTCGTTAGCGGGGGAGGGGGATACCCAATTCAGCTCTTTTTT. Its protein is CASSLVSGGGGYPIQLFF.

The rearrangement uses TRBV10-3 and TRBJ1-5; D not certain. There are 14 residues in the CDR3. Germline V CDR1 and CDR2: ENHRY, SYGVKD. Between the trimmed V and J ends, which lost 6 bases and 9 bases, there was a span of 18 bases. DNA of the CDR3: TGTGCCATCAGAGAGCCGGGATCTAATACGCCCCAGCATTTT. It translates to CAIREPGSNTPQHF.

The V call is TRBV6-5, the J call TRBJ2-5; 8 bases are shared with TRBD2. The CDR3 has 15 amino acids. Trimming at V came to 0 bases and at J to 5 bases, leaving 5 bases not matched to a gene. In germline, CDR1 is MNHEY, CDR2 SVGAGI. DNA for the CDR3: TGTGCCAGCAGTTACTCGGCGGGAGGACGTGAGACCCAGTACTTC. Translation gives CASSYSAGGRETQYF.

Regarding this clone: Within the sample, other DNA sequences also encode this same CDR3. DNA of the CDR3: TGTGCCAGCAGCCCACAGGGGTCTGGGGCCAACGTCCTGACTTTC. The encoded protein is CASSPQGSGANVLTF. V gene TRBV7-9 combines with J gene TRBJ2-6; 7 bases are a match to TRBD1. Looked up from germline, CDR1 is SEHNR and CDR2 is FQNEAQ (reference sequence). Losses at the gene ends were 5 bases for V and 1 base for J; bases not matched to a gene: 2. The CDR3 is 15 residues long.

The gene calls are TRBV7-6 and TRBJ1-5; 7 bases match TRBD1. J lost 6 bases, V lost 1 base, and 9 bases had no gene match. CDR1 is SGHVS, CDR2 FNYEAQ, per germline. CDR3 size: 16 residues. CDR3 region: CASSLGVQGLVQPQHF. In DNA, the CDR3 is TGTGCCAGCAGCTTAGGGGTACAGGGGTTAGTTCAGCCCCAGCATTTT.

The chain joins TRBV4-3 to TRBJ2-1, with a possible D match to TRBD2 (6 bases). Trimming took 0 bases from V and 8 from J, leaving 14 bases between them. There are 15 residues in the CDR3. Per germline, CDR1 LGHNA and CDR2 YSLEER. The DNA for the CDR3 is TGCGCCAGCAGCCAAGATTCGGGAGTAGGGGATGAGCAGTTCTTC. Its protein is CASSQDSGVGDEQFF.

This rearrangement joins TRBV2 to TRBJ2-2; D is possibly TRBD1 (5 bases). Germline V gene sequence: CDR1 SNHLY, CDR2 FYNNEI. Trimming removed 6 bases from V and 3 bases from J, with 11 bases in between. The CDR3 contains 14 residues. The CDR3 region is CASSILRDTGELFF. The CDR3 bases are TGTGCCAGCAGCATCCTCAGGGACACCGGGGAGCTGTTTTTT. The whole variable domain, filled in from reference TRBV2 and TRBJ2-2, reads EPEVTQTPSHQVTQMGQEVILRCVPISNHLYFYWYRQILGQKVEFLVSFYNNEISEKSEIFDDQFSVERPDGSNFTLKIRSTKLEDSAMYFCASSILRDTGELFFGEGSRLTVL.

V gene TRBV6-5 combines with J gene TRBJ1-1; 11 bases fit TRBD1. This CDR3 is 15 amino acids long. V lost 6 bases, J lost 6 bases, and 9 bases stayed unmatched. Germline values: CDR1 MNHEY, CDR2 SVGAGI. CDR3 sequence (DNA): TGTGCCAGCAGCCTAGGACAGGGGGCGGGGGCTGAAGCTTTCTTT. This gives the protein CASSLGQGAGAEAFF.

The chain couples TRBV27 to TRBJ2-2; D is perhaps TRBD2 (5 bases). The V end lost 3 bases, the J end lost 1 base, and 6 bases lay between the germline ends. CDR1 is MNHEY, CDR2 SMNVEV, per germline (reference sequence). CDR3 length: 14 amino acids. CDR3 region: CASSFGLNTGELFF. The CDR3 region has the DNA TGTGCCAGCAGTTTCGGACTGAACACCGGGGAGCTGTTTTTT.

V and J are TRBV5-4 and TRBJ2-2; a weak D match, TRBD2 (5 bases). V shed 0 bases and J shed 5 bases, with 5 bases lying between them. Germline CDR1 reads SGHNT; CDR2 reads YYREEE (reference sequence). The CDR3 is 13 amino acids. CDR3 nucleotide sequence: TGTGCCAGCAGCTTGGGAGGGACCGGGGAGCTGTTTTTT. This encodes CASSLGGTGELFF.

The V and J genes are TRBV10-3 and TRBJ2-7, with 8 positions matching TRBD2. V was pared by 6 bases and J by 1 base, with 11 bases of the junction left unmatched. The CDR3 covers 16 residues. Germline V gives CDR1 ENHRY, CDR2 SYGVKD. CDR3 nucleotides: TGTGCCATCAGCCCACCCAAAGCGGGAGCGTCCTACGAGCAGTACTTC. This translates into CAISPPKAGASYEQYF.

A single count supports this clone. The chain has TRBV19 and TRBJ2-7, with TRBD2 matching over 11 bases. This CDR3 is 16 amino acids long. V lost 0 bases to trimming and J lost 3 bases; unmatched junction nucleotides: 4. Germline CDR1 and CDR2: LNHDA and SQIVND (reference sequence). CDR3 DNA sequence: TGTGCCAGTAGTATAGACCAACTAGCGGGAGACTACGAGCAGTACTTC. Protein sequence: CASSIDQLAGDYEQYF.

This chain links TRBV12-5 with TRBJ2-7; 8 bases align to TRBD2. V lost 7 bases, J lost 4 bases, and 12 bases stayed unmatched. The germline V gene encodes CDR1 LGHNT and CDR2 FRNRAP. The CDR3 totals 15 residues. This CDR3 reads CASALISGGLYEQYF. DNA of the CDR3: TGTGCTAGTGCCCTCATTTCGGGGGGGCTGTACGAGCAGTACTTC.

CDR3 sequence reads: CASSLMGLSGANVLTF. The CDR3 region has the DNA TGTGCCAGCAGCTTAATGGGCCTATCTGGGGCCAACGTCCTGACTTTC. The gene calls are TRBV7-3 and TRBJ2-6; D gene ambiguous. The V end lost 1 base, the J end lost 1 base, and 8 bases lay between the germline ends. Germline V gives CDR1 SGHTA, CDR2 FQGTGA. The CDR3 is 16 residues long.

The chain is built from TRBV6-5 and TRBJ1-5, with TRBD1 as a possible D gene (6 bases). CDR1 and CDR2 from the germline V gene are MNHEY and SVGAGI. The CDR3 is made up of 14 amino acids. Trimming shortened V by 2 bases and J by 2 bases, and 7 bases separated the two germline ends. Here the CDR3 reads CASSYRQGNQPQHF. CDR3 sequence (DNA): TGTGCCAGCAGTTACCGACAGGGCAATCAGCCCCAGCATTTT.

The gene calls are TRBV27 and TRBJ1-1; TRBD1 aligns across 10 bases. V shed 6 bases, J shed 14 bases, and the junction held 18 bases outside the gene matches. The germline V gene encodes CDR1 MNHEY and CDR2 SMNVEV (reference sequence). CDR3 length equals 15 residues. CDR3 protein: CASSRMGTGVPPEFF. CDR3 nucleotide sequence: TGTGCCAGCAGCCGTATGGGGACAGGGGTACCGCCGGAATTCTTT.

This sequence joins TRBV29-1 and TRBJ1-3; TRBD1 aligns across 7 bases. Unmatched junction bases numbered 3, after V lost 4 bases and J lost 0 bases. The germline gives CDR1 SQVTM, CDR2 ANQGSEA. The CDR3 length is 14 residues. The CDR3 DNA reads TGCAGCGTTGTACGGGACAGCTCTGGAAACACCATATATTTT. Translating it yields CSVVRDSSGNTIYF.

V usage is TRBV9 and J usage is TRBJ2-3; D possibly corresponds to TRBD1 (5 bases). From germline, CDR1 is SGDLS and CDR2 YYNGEE. The CDR3 spans 12 residues. V was cut by 4 bases and J by 8 bases, with 11 bases left in between. CDR3: CASSPLGATQYF. CDR3 sequence (DNA): TGTGCCAGCAGCCCCCTAGGGGCTACGCAGTATTTT.

The CDR3 sequence is CASSPDSYEQYF. Written as DNA, the CDR3 is TGTGCCAGCAGCCCAGACTCCTACGAGCAGTACTTC. The chain carries TRBV9 and TRBJ2-7; D is ambiguous. V gave up 4 bases and J gave up 0 bases, with 5 bases separating them. Germline V gene data show CDR1 as SGDLS and CDR2 as YYNGEE. This CDR3 has 12 residues.

CDR3 loop: CASSFAALYEQYF. Here the CDR3 DNA reads TGTGCCAGCAGCTTTGCGGCCCTGTACGAGCAGTACTTC. The rearrangement links TRBV7-2 to TRBJ2-7; D remains unclear. Germline V lookup: CDR1 SGHTA, CDR2 FQGNSA. Trimming removed 3 bases at V and 4 bases at J, with 10 bases between. CDR3 length: 13 residues.

The genes are TRBV11-2 and TRBJ2-7; D is perhaps TRBD1 (6 bases). Trimming removed 4 bases from V and 5 bases from J, with 12 bases in between. The V gene's germline CDR1 is SGHAT and CDR2 FQNNGV. The CDR3 has 13 residues. The CDR3 sequence: CASSSRGSHEQYF. The CDR3 bases are TGTGCCAGCAGCTCCAGGGGTTCCCACGAGCAGTACTTC.

The chain has TRBV6-5 and TRBJ2-2; 8 bases match TRBD2. CDR3 length equals 16 residues. V lost 2 bases and J lost 7; bases outside the gene matches: 9. In germline, CDR1 is MNHEY, CDR2 SVGAGI. The chain's CDR3 is CASSYPGGAFGGELFF. The CDR3 region has the DNA TGTGCCAGCAGTTACCCCGGGGGGGCCTTCGGCGGGGAGCTGTTTTTT.

The chain links TRBV7-9 to TRBJ2-5; 9 nucleotides match TRBD1. The germline V gene has CDR1 SEHNR and CDR2 FQNEAQ (reference sequence). The CDR3 extends over 15 amino acids. J lost 7 bases, V lost 4 bases, and 10 bases had no gene match. The CDR3 DNA sequence: TGTGCCAGCAGCTGGACAGGGGCCCTACGGGGGACCCAGTACTTC. This translates into CASSWTGALRGTQYF.

This clone was counted between two and nine times. The chain carries TRBV28 and TRBJ2-2; 9 bases align to TRBD1. Per the germline V gene, CDR1 is MDHEN and CDR2 is SYDVKM. This CDR3 region has 16 residues. The V and J ends lost 4 bases and 7 bases, in that order; junction bases with no gene match: 10. CDR3 region: CASSSHPGQGFGELFF. The CDR3 nucleotides are TGTGCCAGCAGTTCTCATCCGGGACAGGGATTCGGGGAGCTGTTTTTT.

CDR3 residues: CASSSPSSYNEQFF. As DNA, the CDR3 is TGTGCCAGCAGCTCCCCGTCCTCCTACAATGAGCAGTTCTTC. The J gene is TRBJ2-1, the V gene TRBV7-3; no reliable D call. CDR3 length: 14 amino acids. Trimming took off 4 bases at V and 0 bases at J, with 7 bases between the two ends. Germline V lookup: CDR1 SGHTA, CDR2 FQGTGA.

The chain couples TRBV7-8 to TRBJ2-7, with a weak D call TRBD2 (5 bases). Trimming stripped 3 bases from V and 0 bases from J, with 15 bases between. Germline V gives CDR1 SGHVS, CDR2 FQNEAQ. There are 16 residues in the CDR3. The CDR3 reads CASSFREGPISYEQYF. The CDR3 DNA reads TGTGCCAGCAGCTTCAGAGAGGGTCCGATCTCCTACGAGCAGTACTTC.

This clone has a single count. J is TRBJ2-7 and V is TRBV28, with 11 bases lining up with TRBD1. CDR1 and CDR2 from the germline V gene are MDHEN and SYDVKM. The CDR3 runs to 14 residues. V shed 6 bases and J 2 bases; nucleotides not matched to a gene: 3. CDR3 in amino acids: CASSRTGGAYEQYF. In nucleotides, the CDR3 is TGTGCCAGCAGCAGGACAGGGGGCGCCTACGAGCAGTACTTC.